These T cell receptor beta chains were read from a single sample in a study of cytomegalovirus exposure and HLA in healthy donors. Using immunoSEQ multiplex PCR, the repertoire was profiled, and TCRdb retains in-frame clones only, with some absent. This sample contains about 160,000 clones. The source material was PBMCs. Every receptor here comes from a man aged 25-40 years in good health and CMV-seronegative. Each CDR3 is given with its conserved first and last residue. D genes are given only for firm matches.

CDR3nt: TGTGCCAGCAGTCCACAGGGACCTAAGGACACCGGGGAGCTGTTTTTT
CDR3aa: CASSPQGPKDTGELFF
d_gene: .
j_gene: TRBJ2-2
v_gene: TRBV7-9

CDR3nt: TGTGCCAGCAGCGTAACGACAGGGCAAGAGACCCAGTACTTC
CDR3aa: CASSVTTGQETQYF
d_gene: TRBD1
j_gene: TRBJ2-5
v_gene: TRBV9

CDR3nt: TGTGCCAGCAGTGAGCTCAGGGAAGATCAGCCCCAGCATTTT
CDR3aa: CASSELREDQPQHF
d_gene: .
j_gene: TRBJ1-5
v_gene: TRBV2

CDR3nt: TGTGCCAGCAGCTTGACAGTTTCCAACTATGGCTACACCTTC
CDR3aa: CASSLTVSNYGYTF
d_gene: .
j_gene: TRBJ1-2
v_gene: TRBV5-6

CDR3nt: TGTGCCAGCAGTGCGACCGGGACTAGGACCTACGAGCAGTACTTC
CDR3aa: CASSATGTRTYEQYF
d_gene: TRBD2
j_gene: TRBJ2-7
v_gene: TRBV28

CDR3nt: TGCGCCAGCAGCTGGGGACAGGGAGCCGGGGAGCTGTTTTTT
CDR3aa: CASSWGQGAGELFF
d_gene: TRBD1
j_gene: TRBJ2-2
v_gene: TRBV5-1

CDR3nt: TGTGCCAGCAGCCCTCAGGGGGCGGAGACCCAGTACTTC
CDR3aa: CASSPQGAETQYF
d_gene: TRBD1
j_gene: TRBJ2-5
v_gene: TRBV5-6

CDR3nt: TGTGCCAGCAGTTACTCACAAAGGACAGCGAACACTGAAGCTTTCTTT
CDR3aa: CASSYSQRTANTEAFF
d_gene: .
j_gene: TRBJ1-1
v_gene: TRBV6-5

CDR3nt: TGTGCCAGTAGTATAGGCGGGAGGGCCCGGAGAGTCACCGGGGAGCTGTTTTTT
CDR3aa: CASSIGGRARRVTGELFF
d_gene: TRBD2
j_gene: TRBJ2-2
v_gene: TRBV19

CDR3nt: TGTGCCAGCAGCCAGCGGGAGGGCCGGGTTGAGCAGTTCTTC
CDR3aa: CASSQREGRVEQFF
d_gene: TRBD2
j_gene: TRBJ2-1
v_gene: TRBV5-6

CDR3nt: TGTGCCAGCAGCTTGGGGACAGGGAACTACGAGCAGTACTTC
CDR3aa: CASSLGTGNYEQYF
d_gene: TRBD1
j_gene: TRBJ2-7
v_gene: TRBV5-4

CDR3nt: TGTGCCAGCAGACTCACTAGTTCAGGTGAGCAGTTCTTC
CDR3aa: CASRLTSSGEQFF
d_gene: .
j_gene: TRBJ2-1
v_gene: TRBV28

CDR3nt: TGTGCCGCCCGACAGGGGGGCTACACCTTC
CDR3aa: CAARQGGYTF
d_gene: TRBD1
j_gene: TRBJ1-2
v_gene: TRBV2

CDR3nt: TGTGCCTGGACCCGGGACAGGGACTATGGCTACACCTTC
CDR3aa: CAWTRDRDYGYTF
d_gene: TRBD1
j_gene: TRBJ1-2
v_gene: TRBV30

CDR3nt: TGTGCCAGCAGTGAATCTAGGATAGCGGGAGTCTCCTACGAGCAGTACTTC
CDR3aa: CASSESRIAGVSYEQYF
d_gene: TRBD2
j_gene: TRBJ2-7
v_gene: TRBV25-1

CDR3nt: TGTGCCAGCAGCCCGATGGGGGGTCTCAACACCGGGGAGCTGTTTTTT
CDR3aa: CASSPMGGLNTGELFF
d_gene: .
j_gene: TRBJ2-2
v_gene: TRBV7-2

CDR3nt: TGTGCCAGCAGCGTAGGGGACTGGACAGATACGCAGTATTTT
CDR3aa: CASSVGDWTDTQYF
d_gene: .
j_gene: TRBJ2-3
v_gene: TRBV9

CDR3nt: TGTGCCAGCAGCTTAGTGGGACAGGGGCTTTTGGGAAGCTCCTACGAGCAGTACTTC
CDR3aa: CASSLVGQGLLGSSYEQYF
d_gene: TRBD1
j_gene: TRBJ2-7
v_gene: TRBV7-2

CDR3nt: TGTGCCAGCAGCGCGAACTGGGCTGCCGGGGAGCTGTTTTTT
CDR3aa: CASSANWAAGELFF
d_gene: .
j_gene: TRBJ2-2
v_gene: TRBV9

CDR3nt: TGTGCCAGCAGTCTCGGTGGGCCCTCCTACAATGAGCAGTTCTTC
CDR3aa: CASSLGGPSYNEQFF
d_gene: .
j_gene: TRBJ2-1
v_gene: TRBV27

CDR3nt: TGTGCCAGCATTAACAGGGGGCACGGCACTGAAGCTTTCTTT
CDR3aa: CASINRGHGTEAFF
d_gene: TRBD1
j_gene: TRBJ1-1
v_gene: TRBV28

CDR3nt: TGCGCCAGCAGCCCCAACGACAACTTGGGGGGAACTGAAGCTTTCTTT
CDR3aa: CASSPNDNLGGTEAFF
d_gene: .
j_gene: TRBJ1-1
v_gene: TRBV5-1

CDR3nt: TGCGCCAGCAGCTTACGGGAGAGCTACGAGCAGTACTTC
CDR3aa: CASSLRESYEQYF
d_gene: .
j_gene: TRBJ2-7
v_gene: TRBV5-1

CDR3nt: TGTGCCAGCAGCTTCGGCGGGAGCAGGCACAATGAGCAGTTCTTC
CDR3aa: CASSFGGSRHNEQFF
d_gene: TRBD2
j_gene: TRBJ2-1
v_gene: TRBV5-4

CDR3nt: TGTGCCAGCAGCTGGCCCGGGACACTAGTAACTCAGCCCCAGCATTTT
CDR3aa: CASSWPGTLVTQPQHF
d_gene: .
j_gene: TRBJ1-5
v_gene: TRBV7-8

CDR3nt: TGTGCTAGTGGTTCCCGGACTAGCGGGACTGATGAGCAGTACTTC
CDR3aa: CASGSRTSGTDEQYF
d_gene: TRBD2
j_gene: TRBJ2-7
v_gene: TRBV12-5

CDR3nt: TGTGCTAGTGGTGGAATAAGGGCCAGGGACACTGAGCAGTTCTTC
CDR3aa: CASGGIRARDTEQFF
d_gene: .
j_gene: TRBJ2-1
v_gene: TRBV12-5

CDR3nt: TGTGCCAGCAGGGACACAGGGGAGCTGTTTTTT
CDR3aa: CASRDTGELFF
d_gene: .
j_gene: TRBJ2-2
v_gene: TRBV11-2

CDR3nt: TGTGCCAGCAGGGCAGGGGGCGACGGCACTGAAGCTTTCTTT
CDR3aa: CASRAGGDGTEAFF
d_gene: TRBD1
j_gene: TRBJ1-1
v_gene: TRBV7-9

CDR3nt: TGTGCCAGCAGCCCGTCCAGGGCGGATGGCTACACCTTC
CDR3aa: CASSPSRADGYTF
d_gene: .
j_gene: TRBJ1-2
v_gene: TRBV14

CDR3nt: TGTGCCACTGCATTAGCGGGAGAAATAGGCGGGGCCAACGTCCTGACTTTC
CDR3aa: CATALAGEIGGANVLTF
d_gene: TRBD2
j_gene: TRBJ2-6
v_gene: TRBV28

CDR3nt: TGTGCCAGCAGCTTAGTGTCTAGCGGGGCCTACGAGCAGTACTTC
CDR3aa: CASSLVSSGAYEQYF
d_gene: TRBD2
j_gene: TRBJ2-7
v_gene: TRBV7-9

CDR3nt: TGTGCCAGCAGTTTAATGGCTGGGCTTGAAGCTTTCTTT
CDR3aa: CASSLMAGLEAFF
d_gene: .
j_gene: TRBJ1-1
v_gene: TRBV28

CDR3nt: TGTGCCAGCAGTGAAGGTTCTCCGGGGAGCGAAAAACTGTTTTTT
CDR3aa: CASSEGSPGSEKLFF
d_gene: .
j_gene: TRBJ1-4
v_gene: TRBV6-1

CDR3nt: TGTGCCAGTAGTATTCTGTCACAGGGAAACATTCAGTACTTC
CDR3aa: CASSILSQGNIQYF
d_gene: .
j_gene: TRBJ2-4
v_gene: TRBV19

CDR3nt: TGTGCCAGCAGTGAGGGGGTCACAGATACGCAGTATTTT
CDR3aa: CASSEGVTDTQYF
d_gene: .
j_gene: TRBJ2-3
v_gene: TRBV27

CDR3nt: TGTGCCAGCAGCGGATATAGCGGGAGAACGGGCACCGGGGAGCTGTTTTTT
CDR3aa: CASSGYSGRTGTGELFF
d_gene: TRBD2
j_gene: TRBJ2-2
v_gene: TRBV7-7